This T cell receptor beta chain was sequenced during a study of regulatory T cells in long-lasting Graves disease. Broader study findings: Patients with persistent disease showed a bias toward TRBV28, TRBJ1-2 and TRBJ2-5.

The CDR3 extends over 14 amino acids. Trimming cost V 4 bases and J 5 bases, with 12 bases left between them. The germline V gene has CDR1 SGDLS and CDR2 YYNGEE. Documented time point: newly diagnosed GD, antithyroid drugs for less than 3 months. PBMCs provided the RNA from which the TCR library was made. With iRepertoire HTBI primers and Arm-PCR of CDR3 regions, TCR beta libraries were built. One entry per CDR3 protein results from TCRdb running MiXCR on the multiplex PCR reads. The sample holds about 400,000 distinct CDR3 sequences, approximately 16% seen once. This clonotype has at least ten counts. The antigen is undetermined. This same sample was also part of a study on T cells in Graves' hyperthyroidism and ophthalmopathy. That study adds: Most thyroid clonotypes expanded above 0.001 were also detected in blood.

The sample was peripheral blood mononuclear cells (PBMCs), taken at new diagnosis, from a patient treated with antithyroid drugs. The sequence derives from a middle-aged woman with Graves disease. This sequence joins TRBV9 and TRBJ2-2; weak D call: TRBD2 (7 bases). The DNA for the CDR3 is TGTGCCAGCAGCAGCAGGGGAGGGACCGGGGAGCTGTTTTTT. Translated: CASSSRGGTGELFF.